The table lists the clone carrying this TCR beta chain with a few counts. Its target is unknown. This sample stems from a study of CD8+CD57+ T cells in acquired aplastic anemia. The authors sequenced patients whose flow cytometry had shown CD8+CD57+ cell expansion. Points from the study as a whole: Shared by patients and controls, just under 30 CD8+ CDR3s were abundant in patients.

Germline V CDR1 and CDR2: SGDLS, YYNGEE. The length of the CDR3 is 15 residues. V was pared by 3 bases and J by 3 bases, with 2 bases of the junction left unmatched. Genomic DNA constituted the template upon which TCR beta VDJ and CDR3 profiling was performed. TCRdb reprocessed the reads via MiXCR and lists one record per CDR3 protein. This sample has over 150,000 distinct CDR3 sequences, with about half found just once. The sequence derives from a human donor with aplastic anemia. Material for sequencing was sorted CD4+, CD8+, or CD8+CD57+ T cells (not recorded which) from PBMCs. This chain joins TRBV9 and TRBJ2-7; TRBD2 matches at 14 bases. CDR3 in DNA: TGTGCCAGCAGCGACGGGACTAGCGGGAGCTACGAGCAGTACTTC. It translates to CASSDGTSGSYEQYF.